The clone carrying this T cell receptor (beta chain) has only a few counts. RNA was extracted with the RNeasy kit, and a quantity of roughly 0.45 to 1 ug was reverse transcribed using random hexamers. TCRdb reprocessed the immunoSEQ multiplex PCR reads with MiXCR, giving one entry per CDR3 protein. The sample includes under 70,000 distinct CDR3 sequences, over 85% of them seen just once. This sample is drawn from a study of CD8 T cells in Susac syndrome. The CDR3 is 13 residues long. Germline trimming cut 0 bases from V and 9 bases from J; bases unmatched to any gene: 2. Germline V gene data show CDR1 as SGHRS and CDR2 as YFSETQ.

The rearrangement uses TRBV5-1 and TRBJ2-1; 8 bases are shared with TRBD1. The clonotype was recovered from a human donor in good health. Sequenced: CD8+ T cells from PBMCs. CDR3 protein: CASSLGDRGEQFF. CDR3 nucleotide sequence: TGCGCCAGCAGCTTGGGCGACAGGGGTGAGCAGTTCTTC.